These 5 T cell receptor beta chains were all obtained from the same sample, sequenced in a study of CD8 T cells in Susac syndrome. Random-hexamer reverse transcription was applied to about 0.45 to 1 ug RNA. MiXCR, run by TCRdb on the immunoSEQ multiplex PCR reads, gives a single entry per CDR3 protein. The table lists about 94,000 distinct CDR3 sequences, 90% to 95% of them singletons, with about 0.28% in the top ten. Sequenced input: CD4+ T cells from PBMCs. These receptors were taken from a human donor with Susac syndrome.

The rearrangement links TRBV18 to TRBJ2-7, with 8 bases aligning to TRBD1. Germline-derived CDR1 and CDR2 are KGHSH and LQKENI. The V and J ends lost 5 bases and 3 bases, in that order; junction bases with no gene match: 3. The CDR3 runs to 13 residues. The CDR3 spells CASSSTGVYEQYF. The CDR3, as DNA: TGTGCCAGCTCATCGACAGGGGTCTACGAGCAGTACTTC.

The V and J genes are TRBV20-1 and TRBJ1-5, with TRBD1 matching 7 bases. V was clipped by 4 bases and J by 1 base; unmatched bases: 1. Germline V CDR1 and CDR2: DFQATT, SNEGSKA (reference sequence). The CDR3 has 13 amino acids. The DNA for the CDR3 is TGCAGTGCTATACAGGGGAGCAATCAGCCCCAGCATTTT. Translated, it gives CSAIQGSNQPQHF.

The V call is TRBV5-1, the J call TRBJ2-3; 7 bases line up with TRBD1. Per the germline V gene, CDR1 is SGHRS and CDR2 is YFSETQ. The CDR3 has 14 residues. With V trimmed by 2 bases and J by 8 bases, 8 bases remained unmatched. CDR3 coding DNA: TGCGCCAGCAGCTTCCAAGGACAGGACGGTACGCAGTATTTT. Translated: CASSFQGQDGTQYF.

The chain is built from TRBV25-1 and TRBJ1-6, with D perhaps matching TRBD1 (5 bases). Per germline, CDR1 MGHDK and CDR2 SYGVNS. The CDR3 runs to 12 residues. The germline V and J ends were trimmed by 6 bases and 10 bases, with 10 bases remaining between them. CDR3 amino acids: CASRPDRSPLHF. In DNA form, the CDR3 reads TGTGCCAGCAGACCCGACAGATCACCCCTCCACTTT.

A single count supports this clonotype. The V gene is TRBV2, the J gene TRBJ2-1, with TRBD1 as a possible D gene (6 bases). Trimming pared 6 bases from V and 6 bases from J, leaving 12 bases between. Germline CDR1 SNHLY, CDR2 FYNNEI. The length of the CDR3 is 13 residues. CDR3 amino acids: CASRTQGRNEQFF. CDR3 nucleotides: TGTGCCAGCAGGACACAGGGACGCAATGAGCAGTTCTTC.